A selection of T cell receptor beta chains follows, all from one sample in a study of blood T cell repertoires in COVID-19. This table comes from immunoSEQ multiplex PCR, and its TCRdb copy is limited to in-frame clones, with some not included. Counted here are nearly 350,000 clones, less than 90% occurring once; the ten biggest clones make up about 0.93%. The sample consisted of PBMCs or T cells enriched from blood (not recorded which). These receptors were taken from a woman aged 25 to 39 who had recovered from COVID-19. CDR3s include the opening cysteine and the closing phenylalanine or tryptophan. The order of the fields is clone size, D gene, J gene, V gene, CDR3 DNA, CDR3 protein. A D gene is named only where the DNA matches it firmly. Some rows mark clone size as missing; the rest say once, few, many or name a class of expanded clone.

NA | TRBD2 | TRBJ2-7 | TRBV19 | TGTGCCAGTAGTATTGGATCTGTTAGCCGGGGGGGGTCCAGGAACGAGCAGTACTTC | CASSIGSVSRGGSRNEQYF
NA | TRBD1 | TRBJ2-7 | TRBV11-2 | TGTGCCAGCAGCGGGCGGGACAGGGGTCCCCCCCTTTCCTACGAGCAGTACTTC | CASSGRDRGPPLSYEQYF
NA | TRBD2 | TRBJ2-1 | TRBV27 | TGTGCCAGCAGGACTAGCGGGGGGTACAATGAGCAGTTCTTC | CASRTSGGYNEQFF
NA | TRBD1 | TRBJ1-4 | TRBV7-9 | TGTGCCAGCAGTTTGGACAGGGGAGGGGAAAAACTGTTTTTT | CASSLDRGGEKLFF
NA | NA | TRBJ1-1 | TRBV18 | TGTGCCAGCTCACCCACACCCGGGTACAACGAAGCTTTCTTT | CASSPTPGYNEAFF
NA | NA | TRBJ1-6 | TRBV3-1/TRBV3-2 | TGTGCCAGCAGTCCAAAGTTTAGCTCCTATAATTCACCCCTCCACTTT | CASSPKFSSYNSPLHF
NA | TRBD1 | TRBJ1-4 | TRBV28 | TGTGCCAGCACCCCGGGACAGTCCCGGGAAAAACTGTTTTTT | CASTPGQSREKLFF
NA | TRBD1 | TRBJ1-5 | TRBV7-8 | TGTGCCAGCAGCTTAGAGGGGGCGAGCAATCAGCCCCAGCATTTT | CASSLEGASNQPQHF
NA | NA | TRBJ1-5 | TRBV19 | TGTGCCAGCCGGGGGGCAGGGAGCAATCAGCCCCAGCATTTT | CASRGAGSNQPQHF
once | TRBD1 | TRBJ1-4 | TRBV19 | TGTGCCAGTCGGACAGGGGGTGCCCTTAATGAAAAACTGTTTTTT | CASRTGGALNEKLFF
NA | NA | TRBJ2-7 | TRBV5-5 | TGTGCCAGCAGCCGTGATGGCAACTCCTACGAGCAGTACTTC | CASSRDGNSYEQYF
NA | NA | TRBJ2-3 | TRBV28 | TGTGCCAGCAGTTTGGGCGGGGCAGCCGGCACAGATACGCAGTATTTT | CASSLGGAAGTDTQYF
NA | NA | TRBJ2-1 | TRBV19 | TGTGCCAGTAGTTTCCAGGGGAGCTCCTACAATGAGCAGTTCTTC | CASSFQGSSYNEQFF
NA | NA | TRBJ2-7 | TRBV28 | TGTGCCAGCAGTTCCCCCCTCTACGAGCAGTACTTC | CASSSPLYEQYF
few | NA | TRBJ2-7 | TRBV3-1/TRBV3-2 | TGTGCCAGCAGCCATGCGGGCCACGAGCAGTACTTC | CASSHAGHEQYF
NA | TRBD2 | TRBJ2-7 | TRBV12-3/TRBV12-4 | TGTGCCAGCAGTTTGGCGGGGGTCGAGCAGTACTTC | CASSLAGVEQYF
NA | TRBD1 | TRBJ2-7 | TRBV10-3 | TGTGCCACCAAAAACGCGGACAGGGACGAGCAGTACTTC | CATKNADRDEQYF
NA | NA | TRBJ2-3 | TRBV5-1 | TGCGCCAGCAGCTTGGCCGGGGCGGGGCGCACAGATACGCAGTATTTT | CASSLAGAGRTDTQYF
NA | NA | TRBJ2-5 | TRBV19 | TGTGCCAGTAGTATAGAGGGGCAGTGGGAGACCCAGTACTTC | CASSIEGQWETQYF
NA | TRBD1 | TRBJ2-5 | TRBV5-1 | TGCGCCAGCAGCTACCGGGACAGGATTAAGACCCAGTACTTC | CASSYRDRIKTQYF
NA | TRBD2 | TRBJ2-3 | TRBV9 | TGTGCCAGCAGCCCGTTACTAGCGGGGGGCCGCACAGATACGCAGTATTTT | CASSPLLAGGRTDTQYF